This TCR beta chain is drawn from a study of cytomegalovirus exposure and HLA in healthy donors. Overall study findings and caveats: It is likely that the observed cluster of highly shared sequence variants was a sequencing artifact. Highest at DRB1 and lowest at HLA-C, TCR association rates differed among HLA loci in a later analysis.

In germline, CDR1 is MNHEY, CDR2 SVGAGI. CDR3 length equals 14 residues. The germline V and J ends were trimmed by 2 bases and 9 bases, with 14 bases remaining between them. On this clone itself: Its target is unknown.

It was with 60 Vbeta and 13 Jbeta primers that the PCR ran. Sequencing was performed with immunoSEQ multiplex PCR; in TCRdb, only in-frame clones are kept and a portion is missing. The repertoire consists of 150,000 to 160,000 clones, with approximately 86% occurring once and the leading ten covering approximately 6.3%. Material: PBMCs. This chain connects TRBV6-5 to TRBJ2-1; D possibly corresponds to TRBD2 (6 bases). This TCR was sampled from a woman aged 50 to 65 in good health and CMV-seropositive. The CDR3 DNA follows: TGTGCCAGCAGTTACCCTAACAACGGGGGTGAGCAGTTCTTC. The encoded protein is CASSYPNNGGEQFF.